These 10 T cell receptor beta chains originate from one sample sequenced in a study of blood T cell repertoires in COVID-19. Some clones are missing from TCRdb's copy, which holds only in-frame ones; the method was immunoSEQ multiplex PCR. Here the sample spans over 100,000 clones, about four fifths being singletons. The sequenced sample was peripheral blood. The receptors shown here come from a man aged 55 to 69 with active or convalescent COVID-19.

The rearrangement joins TRBV4-2 to TRBJ2-1; 11 positions match TRBD2. The J segment lost 3 bases and the V segment lost 3 bases, leaving 19 bases of the junction unmatched. This CDR3 has 21 amino acids. In germline, CDR1 is LGHNA, CDR2 YNFKEQ. The CDR3 loop is CASSHRGGRHSGTSGYNEQFF. The CDR3 coding sequence is TGTGCCAGCAGCCACAGGGGAGGCAGGCATTCCGGGACTAGCGGCTACAATGAGCAGTTCTTC.

The chain couples TRBV29-1 to TRBJ1-4, with a possible D match to TRBD1 (5 bases). The CDR3 is 15 amino acids. CDR1 and CDR2 from the germline V gene are SQVTM and ANQGSEA. V lost 7 bases and J 10 bases, leaving 25 bases between the germline ends. In nucleotides, the CDR3 is TGCAGCGCCCTACCCGGGGGTAGGGAAAGGGGAAAACTGTTTTTT. Residues: CSALPGGRERGKLFF.

The table lists this clone with a few counts. Other DNA sequences from this sample encode an identical CDR3 as well. The J gene is TRBJ2-5, the V gene TRBV7-3, with D unresolved. CDR3 length equals 12 residues. Germline V gene lookup returns CDR1 SGHTA and CDR2 FQGTGA. The ends were cut back, 5 bases at V and 4 bases at J, with 8 bases in the middle. CDR3 coding DNA: TGTGCCAGCAGCCCCACCGGAGAGACCCAGTACTTC. This gives the protein CASSPTGETQYF.

Comments on this clone: One end of the junction is discordant with germline, which a read error may explain. The chain couples TRBV6-4 to TRBJ2-7; D ambiguous. The CDR3 consists of 12 residues. Germline V gives CDR1 MRHNA, CDR2 SNTAGT. The CDR3 DNA is TGTGCCAGCAGTGAATCCGACGACGAGGAGTACTTC. It encodes CASSESDDEEYF.

The chain couples TRBV7-9 to TRBJ2-7, with 9 bases fitting TRBD2. The ends lost 5 bases at V and 7 bases at J; junction bases unmatched: 18. Germline V CDR1 and CDR2: SEHNR, FQNEAQ (reference sequence). CDR3 length: 17 residues. CDR3 amino acids: CASSRLAGVSKGWEQYF. The CDR3, as DNA: TGTGCCAGCAGCCGTTTAGCGGGAGTCTCCAAAGGGTGGGAGCAGTACTTC.

The chain couples TRBV6-1 to TRBJ1-2; the D is unclear. Trimming took 2 bases from V and 8 from J, leaving 15 bases between them. This CDR3 has 14 residues. Germline CDR1 is MNHNS and CDR2 is SASEGT. This CDR3 is CASSENEASRGYTF. The CDR3 DNA reads TGTGCCAGCAGTGAAAATGAAGCCTCACGAGGCTACACCTTC.

The DNA for the CDR3 is TGTGCCGGCGGAACCTTCCGGGGGGCCGAGCAGTTCTTC. It specifies CAGGTFRGAEQFF. The genes are TRBV6-6 and TRBJ2-1; D possibly corresponds to TRBD2 (7 bases). V dropped 11 bases and J dropped 10 bases, with 21 bases sitting between them. In germline, CDR1 is MNHNY, CDR2 SVGAGI (reference sequence). There are 13 residues in the CDR3.

The chain couples TRBV18 to TRBJ2-7; no reliable D call. Germline V gene data show CDR1 as KGHSH and CDR2 as LQKENI. Trimming pared 6 bases from V and 5 bases from J, leaving 11 bases between. The CDR3 loop spans 12 amino acids. Here the CDR3 DNA reads TGTGCCAGCTCTGCACTACACCACGAGCAGTACTTC. Amino acid sequence: CASSALHHEQYF.

This sequence joins TRBV5-1 and TRBJ2-1; 7 bases map to TRBD2. The CDR3 loop spans 13 amino acids. The germline V gene has CDR1 SGHRS and CDR2 YFSETQ. Trimming cost V 0 bases and J 15 bases; bases outside gene matches: 9. DNA of the CDR3: TGCGCCAGCAGCTTGGCTCCACTCGGGGAGGGGTTCTTC. Amino acids: CASSLAPLGEGFF.

The chain couples TRBV7-9 to TRBJ1-3; D is possibly TRBD1 (6 bases). This CDR3 spans 15 amino acids. Germline V CDR1 and CDR2: SEHNR, FQNEAQ (reference sequence). Trimming removed 5 bases from V and 0 bases from J, with 11 bases in between. The CDR3: CASSRTVPSGNTIYF. The CDR3 DNA is TGTGCCAGCAGCCGGACAGTTCCCTCTGGAAACACCATATATTTT.